Listed here are 10 T cell receptor beta chains from one sample, sequenced in a study of metastatic and nonmetastatic thyroid tumors. All patients were treatment-naive before thyroid surgery. TCRdb re-analyzed the PCR reads through MiXCR. The sample gives some 45,000 clones, 9% to 13% of which show up once; approximately 10% is in the top ten. What was sequenced was blood. The receptor set was obtained from a male donor with papillary thyroid cancer or a benign thyroid nodule (not recorded which). Some clones in this sample may be carry-over from other donors' samples.

In the case of this clone: This may arise from a read error, as a much more abundant clone is one base away. This chain connects TRBV29-1 to TRBJ1-1; no clear D gene. V lost 4 bases, J lost 1 base, and 10 bases lay in between. Germline V lookup: CDR1 SQVTM, CDR2 ANQGSEA. This CDR3 has 13 amino acids. DNA for the CDR3: TGCAGCGTTGTTCGACACGAGAACACTGAAGCTTTCTTT. Translation: CSVVRHENTEAFF.

This clone was recorded many times. This rearrangement joins TRBV13 to TRBJ2-1; unclear D gene. The V end was cut by 5 bases, the J end by 4 bases, with 15 bases between. The V gene's germline CDR1 is PRHDT and CDR2 FYEKMQ (reference sequence). The CDR3 sequence is 15 residues long. CDR3 region: CASSVASPWYNEQFF. The CDR3 DNA is TGTGCCAGCAGCGTAGCTTCCCCGTGGTACAATGAGCAGTTCTTC.

This clone occurred a few times. An end of the junction differs from the germline gene, which may be a read error. This chain connects TRBV6-1 to TRBJ2-6; 8 positions match TRBD1. The CDR3 runs to 15 residues. Germline V gene data show CDR1 as MNHNS and CDR2 as SASEGT. DNA of the CDR3: TGTGCCAGCAGAGACAGGGGCTCTGGGGCCAACGTCATGACTTTC. As protein: CASRDRGSGANVMTF.

This clone was recorded at least ten times. This chain connects TRBV24-1 to TRBJ2-1; 8 bases agree with TRBD2. J lost 7 bases, V lost 1 base, and 8 bases had no gene match. The germline gives CDR1 KGHDR, CDR2 SFDVKD. The CDR3 covers 16 residues. The CDR3 reads CATSDLTSGWGNEQFF. The CDR3 nucleotides are TGTGCCACCAGTGATTTAACTAGCGGTTGGGGTAATGAGCAGTTCTTC.

This clone was found many times. V usage is TRBV20-1 and J usage is TRBJ2-3; a possible D gene is TRBD1 (6 bases). Trimming shortened V by 1 base and J by 4 bases, and 15 bases separated the two germline ends. CDR1 DFQATT and CDR2 SNEGSKA come from the germline V gene (reference sequence). This CDR3 has 15 residues. The CDR3 here is CSARGGGGGPDTQYF. CDR3 DNA sequence: TGCAGTGCTAGAGGGGGTGGTGGGGGCCCAGATACGCAGTATTTT.

The sample holds many counts of this clone. The rearrangement uses TRBV19 and TRBJ1-5, with D perhaps TRBD1 (5 bases). The germline V gene has CDR1 LNHDA and CDR2 SQIVND (reference sequence). This CDR3 spans 13 amino acids. V was cut by 2 bases and J by 7 bases, with 9 bases left in between. The CDR3 spells CASSINYRQPQHF. In nucleotides, the CDR3 is TGTGCCAGTAGTATAAACTACAGGCAGCCCCAGCATTTT.

This clone was observed many times. The V and J genes are TRBV6-1 and TRBJ1-1; 10 positions match TRBD1. The CDR3 is 16 residues long. Per germline, CDR1 MNHNS and CDR2 SASEGT. V shed 5 bases and J 3 bases; nucleotides not matched to a gene: 9. CDR3 protein: CASSTGTGVKDTEAFF. CDR3 coding DNA: TGTGCCAGCAGTACTGGGACAGGGGTTAAGGACACTGAAGCTTTCTTT.

Of note for this clone: This clone may be a read error of a much larger clone one base away. The chain combines TRBV24-1 with TRBJ2-3; 11 nucleotides agree with TRBD1. Germline CDR1 reads KGHDR; CDR2 reads SFDVKD. V dropped 6 bases and J dropped 4; count of bases not matched to a gene: 8. The CDR3 is made up of 16 amino acids. The CDR3 DNA sequence: TGTGCCACCAGTTATCCTCCGGGACAGGGGGCAGATACGCAGTATTTT. Translating gives CATSYPPGQGADTQYF.

By share, this clone counts as medium-sized. The chain employs TRBV6-6 and TRBJ2-7; D is ambiguous. The CDR3 spans 13 residues. Germline V gene data show CDR1 as MNHNY and CDR2 as SVGAGI (reference sequence). V dropped 2 bases and J dropped 2 bases, with 7 bases sitting between them. This CDR3 reads CASSYREAYEQYF. As DNA, the CDR3 is TGTGCCAGCAGTTACAGGGAAGCCTACGAGCAGTACTTC.

This clone was counted many times. The J gene is TRBJ2-5, the V gene TRBV5-1; a possible D gene is TRBD1 (6 bases). CDR3 length equals 14 residues. CDR1 SGHRS and CDR2 YFSETQ come from the germline V gene. V gave up 2 bases and J gave up 1 base, with 9 bases separating them. The CDR3: CASSFQGLQETQYF. CDR3 DNA: TGCGCCAGCAGCTTTCAGGGGCTCCAAGAGACCCAGTACTTC.